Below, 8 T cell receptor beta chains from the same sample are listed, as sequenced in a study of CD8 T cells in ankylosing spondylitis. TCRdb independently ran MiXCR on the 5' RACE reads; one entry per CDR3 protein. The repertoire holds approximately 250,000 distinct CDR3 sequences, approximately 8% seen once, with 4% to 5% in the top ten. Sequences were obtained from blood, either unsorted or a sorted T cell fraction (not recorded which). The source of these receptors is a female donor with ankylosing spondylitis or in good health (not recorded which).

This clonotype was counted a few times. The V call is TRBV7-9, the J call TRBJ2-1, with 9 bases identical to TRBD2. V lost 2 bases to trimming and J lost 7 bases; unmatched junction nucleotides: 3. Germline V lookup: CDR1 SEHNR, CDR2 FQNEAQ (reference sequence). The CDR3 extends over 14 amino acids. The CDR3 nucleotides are TGTGCCAGCAGCTTACTCCTAGCGGGAAATGAGCAGTTCTTC. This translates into CASSLLLAGNEQFF.

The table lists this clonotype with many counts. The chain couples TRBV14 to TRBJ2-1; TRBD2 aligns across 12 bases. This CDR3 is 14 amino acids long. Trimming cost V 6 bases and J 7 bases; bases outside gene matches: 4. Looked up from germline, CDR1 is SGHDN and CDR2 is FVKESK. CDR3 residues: CASSPGTSGNEQFF. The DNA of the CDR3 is TGTGCCAGCAGTCCTGGGACTAGCGGGAATGAGCAGTTCTTC.

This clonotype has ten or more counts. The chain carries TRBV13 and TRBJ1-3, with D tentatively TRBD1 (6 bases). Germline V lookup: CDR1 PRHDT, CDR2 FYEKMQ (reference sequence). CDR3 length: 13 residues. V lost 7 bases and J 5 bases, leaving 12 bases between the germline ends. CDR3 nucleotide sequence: TGTGCCAGCACGCGGGACAAAAGAAACACCATATATTTT. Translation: CASTRDKRNTIYF. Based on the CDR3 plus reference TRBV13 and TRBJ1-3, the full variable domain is AAGVIQSPRHLIKEKRETATLKCYPIPRHDTVYWYQQGPGQDPQFLISFYEKMQSDKGSIPDRFSAQQFSDYHSELNMSSLELGDSALYFCASTRDKRNTIYFGEGSWLTVV.

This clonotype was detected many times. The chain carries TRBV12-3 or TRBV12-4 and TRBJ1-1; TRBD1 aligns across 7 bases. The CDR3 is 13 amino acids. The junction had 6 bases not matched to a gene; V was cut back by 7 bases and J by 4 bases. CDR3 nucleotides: TGTGCCAGCACGGGGCCAGGGGGCACTGAAGCTTTCTTT. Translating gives CASTGPGGTEAFF.

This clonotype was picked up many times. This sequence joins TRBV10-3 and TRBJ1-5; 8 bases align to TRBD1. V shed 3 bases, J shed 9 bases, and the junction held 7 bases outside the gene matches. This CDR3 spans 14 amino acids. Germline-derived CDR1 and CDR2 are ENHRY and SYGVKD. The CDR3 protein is CAISETGGRLPQHF. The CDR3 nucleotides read TGTGCCATCAGTGAAACAGGGGGTAGGCTGCCCCAGCATTTT.

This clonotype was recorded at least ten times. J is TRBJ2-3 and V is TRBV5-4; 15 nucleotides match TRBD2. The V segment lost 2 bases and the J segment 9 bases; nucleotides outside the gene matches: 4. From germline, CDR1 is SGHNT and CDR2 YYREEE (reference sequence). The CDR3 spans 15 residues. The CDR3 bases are TGTGCCAGCAGCTTAGGGACTAGCGGGAGGACAACGCAGTATTTT. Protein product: CASSLGTSGRTTQYF.

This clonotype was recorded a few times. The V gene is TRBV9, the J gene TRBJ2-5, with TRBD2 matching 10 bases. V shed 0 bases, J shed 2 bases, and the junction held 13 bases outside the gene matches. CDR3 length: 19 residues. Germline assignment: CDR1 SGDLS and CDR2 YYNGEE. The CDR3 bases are TGTGCCAGCAGCGTAGGACGGGCTAGCGGGAGAGTGGGTCAAGAGACCCAGTACTTC. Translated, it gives CASSVGRASGRVGQETQYF. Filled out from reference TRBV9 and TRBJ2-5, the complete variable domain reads DSGVTQTPKHLITATGQRVTLRCSPRSGDLSVYWYQQSLDQGLQFLIQYYNGEERAKGNILERFSAQQFPDLHSELNLSSLELGDSALYFCASSVGRASGRVGQETQYFGPGTRLLVL.

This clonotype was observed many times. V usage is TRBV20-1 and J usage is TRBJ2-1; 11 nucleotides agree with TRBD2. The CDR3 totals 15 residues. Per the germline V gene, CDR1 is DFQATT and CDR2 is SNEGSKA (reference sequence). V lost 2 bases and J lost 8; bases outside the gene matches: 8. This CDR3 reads CSARMTSGIVHEQFF. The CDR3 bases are TGCAGTGCTAGAATGACTAGCGGGATCGTCCATGAGCAGTTCTTC.